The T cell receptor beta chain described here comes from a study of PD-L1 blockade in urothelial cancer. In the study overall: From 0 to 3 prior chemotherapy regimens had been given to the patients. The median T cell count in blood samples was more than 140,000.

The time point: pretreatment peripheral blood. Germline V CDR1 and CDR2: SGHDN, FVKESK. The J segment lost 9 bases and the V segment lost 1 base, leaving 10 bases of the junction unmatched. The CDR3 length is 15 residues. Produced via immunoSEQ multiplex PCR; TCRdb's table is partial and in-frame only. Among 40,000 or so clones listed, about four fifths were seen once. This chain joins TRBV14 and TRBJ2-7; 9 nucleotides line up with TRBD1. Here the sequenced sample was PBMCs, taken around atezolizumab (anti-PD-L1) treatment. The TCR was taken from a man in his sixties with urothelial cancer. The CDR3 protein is CASSQGDRVTGWQYF. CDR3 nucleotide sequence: TGTGCCAGCAGCCAAGGGGACAGGGTGACAGGGTGGCAGTACTTC.